This T cell receptor beta chain was profiled in a study of sequential checkpoint blockade in melanoma. In the study overall: Randomization was 1:1 between first-line nivolumab→ipilimumab and ipilimumab→nivolumab.

About this clone itself: Its cognate antigen is unknown.

Findings and caveats of the study: Tumor T-cell fraction and clonality correlated with PD-L1 and CD8+ counts.

The V end was cut by 3 bases, the J end by 4 bases, with 16 bases between. Germline V lookup: CDR1 SGHNT, CDR2 YENEEA. The CDR3 spans 15 residues. Stated treatment: randomized to nivolumab then ipilimumab (arm A) or the reverse (arm B). None of the patients previously received DNA-damaging chemotherapy. Generated by immunoSEQ multiplex PCR, the TCRdb table keeps only in-frame clones and is missing some. The sample yields about 170 clones, 19% seen once. This receptor was identified in a human donor with melanoma. The material was tumor tissue (inferred from file names), obtained from a patient given nivolumab and ipilimumab in sequence. The V and J genes are TRBV11-3 and TRBJ2-7; D is uncertain. CDR3 DNA sequence: TGTGCCAGCAGCTTCCTAACGGGTACGGGTTACGAGCAGTACTTC. Amino acids: CASSFLTGTGYEQYF.